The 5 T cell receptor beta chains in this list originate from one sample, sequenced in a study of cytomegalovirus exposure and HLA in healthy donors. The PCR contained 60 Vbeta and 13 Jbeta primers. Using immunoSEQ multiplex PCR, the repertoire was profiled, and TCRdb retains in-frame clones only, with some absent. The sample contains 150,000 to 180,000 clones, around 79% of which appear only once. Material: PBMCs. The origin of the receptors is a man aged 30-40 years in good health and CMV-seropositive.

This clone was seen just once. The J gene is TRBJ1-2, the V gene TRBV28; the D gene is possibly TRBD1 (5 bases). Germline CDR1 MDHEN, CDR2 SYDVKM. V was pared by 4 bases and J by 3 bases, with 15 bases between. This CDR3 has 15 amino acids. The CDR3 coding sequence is TGTGCCAGCAGTTCTACAGGCCAATTGGACTATGGCTACACCTTC. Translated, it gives CASSSTGQLDYGYTF.

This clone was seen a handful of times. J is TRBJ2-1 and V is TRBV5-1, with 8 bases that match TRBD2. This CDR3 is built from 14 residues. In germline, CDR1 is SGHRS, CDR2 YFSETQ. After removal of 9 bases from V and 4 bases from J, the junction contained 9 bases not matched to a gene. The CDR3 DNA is TGCGCCATCGGACGGGGGGGCCTTTACAATGAGCAGTTCTTC. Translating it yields CAIGRGGLYNEQFF. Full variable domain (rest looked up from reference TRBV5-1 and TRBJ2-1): KAGVTQTPRYLIKTRGQQVTLSCSPISGHRSVSWYQQTPGQGLQFLFEYFSETQRNKGNFPGRFSGRQFSNSRSEMNVSTLELGDSALYLCAIGRGGLYNEQFFGPGTRLTVL.

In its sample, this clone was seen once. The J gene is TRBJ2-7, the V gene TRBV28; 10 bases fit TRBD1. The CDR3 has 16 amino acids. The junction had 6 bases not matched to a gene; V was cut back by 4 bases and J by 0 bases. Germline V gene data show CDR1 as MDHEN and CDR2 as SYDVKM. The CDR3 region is CASSSFGTGDSYEQYF. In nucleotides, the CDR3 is TGTGCCAGCAGTTCGTTTGGGACAGGGGACTCCTACGAGCAGTACTTC.

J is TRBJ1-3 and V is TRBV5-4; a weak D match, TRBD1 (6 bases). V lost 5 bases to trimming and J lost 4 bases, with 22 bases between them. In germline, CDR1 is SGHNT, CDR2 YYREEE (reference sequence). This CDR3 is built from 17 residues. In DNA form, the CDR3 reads TGTGCCAGCAGTTCGGGGAGCCCCACAGGGAACGGAAACACCATATATTTT. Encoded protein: CASSSGSPTGNGNTIYF.

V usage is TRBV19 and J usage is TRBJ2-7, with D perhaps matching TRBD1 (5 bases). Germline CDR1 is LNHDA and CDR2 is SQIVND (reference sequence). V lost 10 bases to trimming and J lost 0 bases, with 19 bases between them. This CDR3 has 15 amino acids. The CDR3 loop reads CATQTGQGISYEQYF. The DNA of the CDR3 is TGTGCCACCCAAACAGGACAAGGGATCTCCTACGAGCAGTACTTC.